This TCR beta chain comes out of a study of CD8 T cells in Susac syndrome. Germline values: CDR1 SGHRS, CDR2 YFSETQ. The V end was cut by 0 bases, the J end by 5 bases, with 17 bases between. The CDR3 has 16 residues. In this sample, this clonotype turned up once. Random hexamers were used to reverse transcribe the RNA input (about 0.5 to 1 ug). The immunoSEQ assay covered 54 Vbeta and 13 Jbeta segments for CDR3. TCRdb independently ran MiXCR on the immunoSEQ multiplex PCR reads; one entry per CDR3 protein. The sample holds 200,000 to 250,000 distinct CDR3 sequences, more than 85% seen once. The receptor was derived from a human donor with multiple sclerosis. Sequences were obtained from CD8+ T cells from PBMCs. This chain uses TRBV5-1 with TRBJ1-2, with D possibly matching TRBD1 (5 bases). Here the CDR3 reads CASSLVIQGSGYGYTF. In nucleotides, the CDR3 is TGCGCCAGCAGCTTGGTGATTCAGGGATCGGGATATGGCTACACCTTC.